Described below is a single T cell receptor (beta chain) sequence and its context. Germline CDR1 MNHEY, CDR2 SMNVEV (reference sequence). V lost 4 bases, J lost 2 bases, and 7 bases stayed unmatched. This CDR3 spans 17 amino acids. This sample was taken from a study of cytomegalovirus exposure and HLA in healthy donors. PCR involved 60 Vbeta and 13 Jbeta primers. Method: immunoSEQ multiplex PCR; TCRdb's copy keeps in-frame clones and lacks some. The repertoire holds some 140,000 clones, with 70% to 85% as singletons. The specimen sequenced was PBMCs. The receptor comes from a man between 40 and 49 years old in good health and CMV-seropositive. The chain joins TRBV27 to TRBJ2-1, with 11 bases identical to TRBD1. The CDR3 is CASSSTGTGGAYNEQFF. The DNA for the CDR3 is TGTGCCAGCAGTTCCACTGGGACAGGGGGAGCCTACAATGAGCAGTTCTTC.